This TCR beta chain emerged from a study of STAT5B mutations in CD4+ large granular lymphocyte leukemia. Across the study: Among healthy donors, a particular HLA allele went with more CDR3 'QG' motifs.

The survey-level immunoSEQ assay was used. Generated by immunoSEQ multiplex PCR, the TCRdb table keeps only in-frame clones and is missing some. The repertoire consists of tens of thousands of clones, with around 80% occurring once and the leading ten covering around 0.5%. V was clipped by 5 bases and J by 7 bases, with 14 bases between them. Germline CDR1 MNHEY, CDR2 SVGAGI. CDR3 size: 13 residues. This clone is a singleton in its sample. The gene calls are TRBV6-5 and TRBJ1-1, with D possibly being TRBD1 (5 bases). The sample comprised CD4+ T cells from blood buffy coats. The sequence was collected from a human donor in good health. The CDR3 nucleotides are TGTGCCAGCAGTCCAGCCGGGACCTTTGAAGCTTTCTTT. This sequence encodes CASSPAGTFEAFF.